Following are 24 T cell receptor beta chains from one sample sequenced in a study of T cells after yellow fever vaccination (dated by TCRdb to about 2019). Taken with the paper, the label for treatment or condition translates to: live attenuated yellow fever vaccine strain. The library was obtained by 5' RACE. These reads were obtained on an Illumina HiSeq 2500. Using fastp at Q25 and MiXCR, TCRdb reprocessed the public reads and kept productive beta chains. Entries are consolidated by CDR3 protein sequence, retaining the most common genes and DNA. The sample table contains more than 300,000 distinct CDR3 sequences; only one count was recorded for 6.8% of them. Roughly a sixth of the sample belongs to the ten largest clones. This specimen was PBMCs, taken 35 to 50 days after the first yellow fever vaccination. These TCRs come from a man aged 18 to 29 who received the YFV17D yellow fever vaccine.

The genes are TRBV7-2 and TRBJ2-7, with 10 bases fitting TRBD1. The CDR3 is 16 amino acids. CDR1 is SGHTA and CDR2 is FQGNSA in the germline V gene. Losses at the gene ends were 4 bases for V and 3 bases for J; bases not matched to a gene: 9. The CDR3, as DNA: TGTGCCAGCAGCTCGCCCCGGGACAGGGGTAACTACGAGCAGTACTTC. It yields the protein CASSSPRDRGNYEQYF. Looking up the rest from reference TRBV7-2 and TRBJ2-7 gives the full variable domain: GAGVSQSPSNKVTEKGKDVELRCDPISGHTALYWYRQSLGQGLEFLIYFQGNSAPDKSGLPSDRFSAERTGGSVSTLTIQRTQQEDSAVYLCASSSPRDRGNYEQYFGPGTRLTVT.

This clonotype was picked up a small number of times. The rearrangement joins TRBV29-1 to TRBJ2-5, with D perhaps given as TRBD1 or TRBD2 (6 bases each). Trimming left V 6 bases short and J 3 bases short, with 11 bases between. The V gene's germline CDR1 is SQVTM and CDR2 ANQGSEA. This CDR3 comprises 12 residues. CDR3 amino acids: CSVGGREETQYF. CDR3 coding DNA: TGCAGCGTGGGGGGCAGGGAAGAGACCCAGTACTTC.

The chain's CDR3 is CASSLEVRAAYGYTF. The CDR3 region has the DNA TGTGCCAGCAGCTTGGAGGTCAGGGCAGCCTATGGCTACACCTTC. J is TRBJ1-2 and V is TRBV5-5, with D perhaps matching TRBD1 (5 bases). Germline V CDR1 and CDR2: SGHKS, YYEKEE (reference sequence). The CDR3 runs 15 residues. V was pared by 0 bases and J by 4 bases, with 13 bases between. Complete variable domain (other parts from reference TRBV5-5 and TRBJ1-2): DAGVTQSPTHLIKTRGQQVTLRCSPISGHKSVSWYQQVLGQGPQFIFQYYEKEERGRGNFPDRFSARQFPNYSSELNVNALLLGDSALYLCASSLEVRAAYGYTFGSGTRLTVV.

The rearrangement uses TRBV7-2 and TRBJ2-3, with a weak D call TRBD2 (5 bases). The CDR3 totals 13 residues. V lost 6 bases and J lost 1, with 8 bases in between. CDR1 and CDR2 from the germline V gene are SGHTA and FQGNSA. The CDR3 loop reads CASSWRGTDTQYF. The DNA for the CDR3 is TGTGCCAGCAGTTGGCGGGGCACAGATACGCAGTATTTT.

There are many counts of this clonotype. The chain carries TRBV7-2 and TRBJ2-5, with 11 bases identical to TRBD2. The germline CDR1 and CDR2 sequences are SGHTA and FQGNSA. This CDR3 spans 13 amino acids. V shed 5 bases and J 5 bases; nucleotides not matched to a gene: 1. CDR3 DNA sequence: TGTGCCAGCAGCGGACTAGCGGGTGAGACCCAGTACTTC. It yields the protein CASSGLAGETQYF.

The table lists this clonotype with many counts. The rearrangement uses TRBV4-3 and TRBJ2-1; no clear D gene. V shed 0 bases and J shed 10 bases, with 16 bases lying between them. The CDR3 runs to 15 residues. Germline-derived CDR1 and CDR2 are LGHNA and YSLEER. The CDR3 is CASSQDRTRSSEQFF. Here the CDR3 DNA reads TGCGCCAGCAGCCAAGATAGAACTCGATCTTCGGAGCAGTTCTTC.

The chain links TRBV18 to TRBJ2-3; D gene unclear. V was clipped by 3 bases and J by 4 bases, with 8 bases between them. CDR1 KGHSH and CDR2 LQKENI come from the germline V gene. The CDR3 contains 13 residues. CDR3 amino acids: CASSPREPDTQYF. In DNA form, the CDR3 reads TGTGCCAGCTCACCGCGTGAGCCAGATACGCAGTATTTT.

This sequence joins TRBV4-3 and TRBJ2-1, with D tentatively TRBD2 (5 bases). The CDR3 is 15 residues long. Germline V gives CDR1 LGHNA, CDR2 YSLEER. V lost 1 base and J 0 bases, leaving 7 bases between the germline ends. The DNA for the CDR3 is TGCGCCAGCAGCCAAGGGAGCGGCTCCTACAATGAGCAGTTCTTC. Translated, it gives CASSQGSGSYNEQFF.

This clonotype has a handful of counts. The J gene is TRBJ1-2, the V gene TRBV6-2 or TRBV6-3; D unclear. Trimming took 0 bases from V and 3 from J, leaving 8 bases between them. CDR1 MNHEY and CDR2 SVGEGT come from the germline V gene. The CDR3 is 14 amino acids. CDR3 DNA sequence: TGTGCCAGCAGTTACTCGGAGTCCCACTATGGCTACACCTTC. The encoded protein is CASSYSESHYGYTF.

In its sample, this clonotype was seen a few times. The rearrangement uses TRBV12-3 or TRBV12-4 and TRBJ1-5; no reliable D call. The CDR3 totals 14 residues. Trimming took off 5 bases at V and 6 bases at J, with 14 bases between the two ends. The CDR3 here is CASSDKIKGQPQHF. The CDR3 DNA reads TGTGCCAGCAGTGACAAGATCAAAGGTCAGCCCCAGCATTTT.

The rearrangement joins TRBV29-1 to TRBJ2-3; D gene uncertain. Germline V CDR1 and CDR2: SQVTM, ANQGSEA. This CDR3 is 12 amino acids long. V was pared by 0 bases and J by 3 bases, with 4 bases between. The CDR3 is CSVEDGTDTQYF. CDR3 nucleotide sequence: TGCAGCGTTGAAGATGGGACAGATACGCAGTATTTT.

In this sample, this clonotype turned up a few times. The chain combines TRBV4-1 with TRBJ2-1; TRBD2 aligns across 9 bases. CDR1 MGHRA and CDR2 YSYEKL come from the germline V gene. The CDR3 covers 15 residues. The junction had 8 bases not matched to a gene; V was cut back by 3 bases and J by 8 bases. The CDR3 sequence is CASSQAGGYGDEQFF. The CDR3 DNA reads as TGCGCCAGCAGCCAGGCGGGGGGGTATGGGGATGAGCAGTTCTTC.

The DNA for the CDR3 is TGTGCCAGTAGAGGGGGACAGGTTAATACTGAGCAGTTCTTC. Protein product: CASRGGQVNTEQFF. This rearrangement joins TRBV19 to TRBJ2-1; 8 nucleotides align to TRBD1. CDR1 is LNHDA, CDR2 SQIVND, per germline (reference sequence). V shed 6 bases and J 9 bases; nucleotides not matched to a gene: 10. CDR3 length: 14 amino acids.

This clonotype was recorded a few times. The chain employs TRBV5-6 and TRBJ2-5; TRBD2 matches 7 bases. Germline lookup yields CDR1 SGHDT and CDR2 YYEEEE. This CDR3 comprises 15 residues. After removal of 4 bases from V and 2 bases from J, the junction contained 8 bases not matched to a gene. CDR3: CASSPTGAGQETQYF. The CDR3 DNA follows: TGTGCCAGCAGCCCCACCGGAGCGGGGCAAGAGACCCAGTACTTC.

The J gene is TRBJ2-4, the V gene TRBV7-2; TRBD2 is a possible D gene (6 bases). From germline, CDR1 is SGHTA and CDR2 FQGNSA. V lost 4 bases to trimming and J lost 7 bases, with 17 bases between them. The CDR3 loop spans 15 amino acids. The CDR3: CASSSVSLEGNIQYF. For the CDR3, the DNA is TGTGCCAGCAGCTCCGTGTCCTTGGAGGGGAACATTCAGTACTTC. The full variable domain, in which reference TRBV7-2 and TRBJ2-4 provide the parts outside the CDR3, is GAGVSQSPSNKVTEKGKDVELRCDPISGHTALYWYRQSLGQGLEFLIYFQGNSAPDKSGLPSDRFSAERTGGSVSTLTIQRTQQEDSAVYLCASSSVSLEGNIQYFGAGTRLSVL.

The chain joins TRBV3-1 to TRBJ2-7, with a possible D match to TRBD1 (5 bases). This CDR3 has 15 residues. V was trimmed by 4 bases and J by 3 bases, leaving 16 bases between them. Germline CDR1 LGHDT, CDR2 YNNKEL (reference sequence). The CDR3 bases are TGTGCCAGCAGCCTCACCACCAGGGCCAACTACGAGCAGTACTTC. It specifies CASSLTTRANYEQYF.

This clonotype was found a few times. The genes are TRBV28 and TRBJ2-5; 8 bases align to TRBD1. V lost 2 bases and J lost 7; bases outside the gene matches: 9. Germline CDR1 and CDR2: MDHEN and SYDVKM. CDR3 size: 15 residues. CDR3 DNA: TGTGCCAGCAGTTTACAGGACAGGGTTGGGTGGACCCAGTACTTC. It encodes CASSLQDRVGWTQYF.

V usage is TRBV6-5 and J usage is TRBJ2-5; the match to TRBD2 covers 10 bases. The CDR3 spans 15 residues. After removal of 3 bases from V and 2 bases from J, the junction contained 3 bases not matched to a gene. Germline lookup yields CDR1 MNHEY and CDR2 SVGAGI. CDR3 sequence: CASSYLAGGQETQYF. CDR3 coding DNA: TGTGCCAGCAGTTATTTAGCGGGGGGACAAGAGACCCAGTACTTC.

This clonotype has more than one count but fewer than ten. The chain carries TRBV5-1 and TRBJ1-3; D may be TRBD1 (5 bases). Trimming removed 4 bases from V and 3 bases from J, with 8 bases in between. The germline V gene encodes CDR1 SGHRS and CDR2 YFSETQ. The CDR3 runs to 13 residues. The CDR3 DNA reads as TGCGCCAGCAGCAAAGACAGTGGAAACACCATATATTTT. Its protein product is CASSKDSGNTIYF.

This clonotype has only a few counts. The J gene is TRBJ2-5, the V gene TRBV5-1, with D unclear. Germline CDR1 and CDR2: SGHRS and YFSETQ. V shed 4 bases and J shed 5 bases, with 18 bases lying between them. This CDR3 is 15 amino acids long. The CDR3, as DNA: TGCGCCAGCAGCCTCGGACGGACGAGTTGGGAGACCCAGTACTTC. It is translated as CASSLGRTSWETQYF.

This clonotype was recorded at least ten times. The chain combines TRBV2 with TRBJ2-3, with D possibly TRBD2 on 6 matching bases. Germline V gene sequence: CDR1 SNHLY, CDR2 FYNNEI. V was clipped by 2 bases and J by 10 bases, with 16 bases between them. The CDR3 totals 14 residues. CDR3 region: CASSEIRGDSAQYF. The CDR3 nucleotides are TGTGCCAGCAGTGAAATTCGTGGGGACTCAGCGCAGTATTTT.

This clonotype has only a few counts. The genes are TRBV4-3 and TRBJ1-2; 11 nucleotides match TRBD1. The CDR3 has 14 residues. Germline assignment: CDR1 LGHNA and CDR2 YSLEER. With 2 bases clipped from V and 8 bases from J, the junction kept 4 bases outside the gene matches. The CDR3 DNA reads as TGCGCCAGCAGCCAAAGGACAGGGGGCTCGGGCTACACCTTC. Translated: CASSQRTGGSGYTF.

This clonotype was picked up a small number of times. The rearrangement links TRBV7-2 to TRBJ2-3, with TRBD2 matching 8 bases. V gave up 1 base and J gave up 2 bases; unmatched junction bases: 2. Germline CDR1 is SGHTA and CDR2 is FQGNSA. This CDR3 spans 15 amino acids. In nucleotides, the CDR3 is TGTGCCAGCAGCTTAGGGACTAGCTTCACAGATACGCAGTATTTT. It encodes CASSLGTSFTDTQYF. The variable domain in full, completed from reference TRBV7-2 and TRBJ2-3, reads GAGVSQSPSNKVTEKGKDVELRCDPISGHTALYWYRQSLGQGLEFLIYFQGNSAPDKSGLPSDRFSAERTGGSVSTLTIQRTQQEDSAVYLCASSLGTSFTDTQYFGPGTRLTVL.

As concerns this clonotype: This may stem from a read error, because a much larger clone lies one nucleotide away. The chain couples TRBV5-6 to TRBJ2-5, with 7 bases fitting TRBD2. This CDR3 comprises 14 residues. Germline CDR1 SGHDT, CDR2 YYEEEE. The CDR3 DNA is TGTGCCAGCAGCTTGGGGGCAGGGCGGGAGACCCGGTACTTC. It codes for CASSLGAGRETRYF.